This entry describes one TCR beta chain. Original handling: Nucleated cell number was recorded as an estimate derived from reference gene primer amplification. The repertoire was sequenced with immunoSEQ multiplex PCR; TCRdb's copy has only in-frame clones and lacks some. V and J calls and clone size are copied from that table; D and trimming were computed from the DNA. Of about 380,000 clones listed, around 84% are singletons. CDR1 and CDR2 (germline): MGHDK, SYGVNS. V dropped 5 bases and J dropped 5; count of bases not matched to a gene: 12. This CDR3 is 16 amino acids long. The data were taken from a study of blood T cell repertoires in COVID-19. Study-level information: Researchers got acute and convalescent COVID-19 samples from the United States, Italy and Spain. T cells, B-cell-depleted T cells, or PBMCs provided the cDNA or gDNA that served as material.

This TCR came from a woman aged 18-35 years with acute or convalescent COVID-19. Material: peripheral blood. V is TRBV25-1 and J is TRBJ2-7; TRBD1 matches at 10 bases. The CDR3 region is CASSTTVRTGGDEQYF. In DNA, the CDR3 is TGTGCCAGCAGTACTACGGTCCGGACAGGGGGGGACGAGCAGTACTTC.